These 32 T cell receptor beta chains came from one sample sequenced in a study of T-cell memory formation after mild COVID-19 (dated by TCRdb to about 2021). Library generation was performed with 5' RACE. Instrument on record: Illumina NovaSeq 6000. TCRdb cleaned the public reads at Q25 with fastp, built clones with MiXCR and kept in-frame beta chains. Identical CDR3 protein sequences are pooled into one entry, listed with their most common genes and DNA. This sample has 110,000 to 150,000 distinct CDR3 sequences in its table, and about 25% of those were observed once. Around a quarter of the sample belongs to the ten largest clones. Material for sequencing was PBMCs or a T cell subset sorted from them (not recorded which). The receptors come from an adult woman who had mild COVID-19 (a few samples of this study predate the infection). The sample titles of this study are shuffled in the database, so cell type and time point are left out; the donor was told from shared clones.

This clonotype was found a few times. The V and J genes are TRBV25-1 and TRBJ2-5; D not certain. This CDR3 spans 12 amino acids. Germline V lookup: CDR1 MGHDK, CDR2 SYGVNS. Trimming removed 7 bases at V and 6 bases at J, with 12 bases between. This CDR3 reads CASTNKRQTQYF. CDR3 in DNA: TGTGCCAGCACCAACAAGAGGCAGACCCAGTACTTC.

The chain joins TRBV7-2 to TRBJ2-1; D unclear. The V gene's germline CDR1 is SGHTA and CDR2 FQGNSA. The CDR3 totals 16 residues. Trimming removed 5 bases from V and 8 bases from J, with 22 bases in between. The CDR3 loop reads CASSQVRFNPFDEQFF. DNA for the CDR3: TGTGCCAGCAGCCAAGTCCGGTTTAATCCTTTCGATGAGCAGTTCTTC.

The chain is built from TRBV6-2 or TRBV6-3 and TRBJ2-7; TRBD1 or TRBD2 may be the D gene (5 bases each). V lost 1 base and J lost 2, with 9 bases in between. This CDR3 has 14 residues. CDR1 is MNHEY and CDR2 is SVGEGT in the germline V gene. CDR3 region: CASSYFGGPYEQYF. The DNA for the CDR3 is TGTGCCAGCAGTTACTTTGGGGGACCCTACGAGCAGTACTTC.

This clonotype has only a few counts. V and J are TRBV6-6 and TRBJ2-7; no clear D gene. The length of the CDR3 is 13 residues. The V end lost 4 bases, the J end lost 4 bases, and 11 bases lay between the germline ends. The germline CDR1 and CDR2 sequences are MNHNY and SVGAGI (reference sequence). The CDR3 coding sequence is TGTGCCAGCAGTTTAAAGGTCCAATACGAGCAGTACTTC. Translated: CASSLKVQYEQYF.

A few counts support this clonotype. DNA of the CDR3: TGTGCCAGCAGTTACAAGGCAGCGGGAGTGTACAATGAGCAGTTCTTC. Its protein product is CASSYKAAGVYNEQFF. The chain has TRBV6-5 and TRBJ2-1, with 8 bases fitting TRBD2. The germline gives CDR1 MNHEY, CDR2 SVGAGI. This CDR3 contains 16 residues. With V trimmed by 2 bases and J by 4 bases, 7 bases remained unmatched.

The rearrangement joins TRBV27 to TRBJ2-7; TRBD2 aligns across 14 bases. J was trimmed by 3 bases and V by 7 bases; bases with no gene match: 5. The germline V gene has CDR1 MNHEY and CDR2 SMNVEV (reference sequence). The CDR3 length is 15 residues. This CDR3 is CASKQGLAGDYEQYF. In nucleotides, the CDR3 is TGTGCCAGCAAACAGGGACTAGCGGGAGACTACGAGCAGTACTTC.

This chain joins TRBV6-1 and TRBJ2-7; 8 positions agree with TRBD1. There are 15 residues in the CDR3. The V gene end was trimmed by 6 bases and the J gene end by 0 bases; junction bases not matched to a gene: 7. CDR1 is MNHNS, CDR2 SASEGT, per germline. The CDR3 spells CASRGRTGSSYEQYF. Written as DNA, the CDR3 is TGTGCCAGCAGAGGCCGGACAGGGAGCTCCTACGAGCAGTACTTC.

The genes are TRBV4-2 and TRBJ2-3; D gene uncertain. Germline CDR1 LGHNA, CDR2 YNFKEQ. V lost 4 bases, J lost 4 bases, and 6 bases lay in between. The CDR3 is made up of 12 amino acids. CDR3 sequence (DNA): TGTGCCAGCAGCCCCGCCGCAGATACGCAGTATTTT. Amino acid sequence: CASSPAADTQYF.

The CDR3 sequence is CATSRLTGTGFYEQYF. CDR3 DNA: TGTGCCACCAGCAGATTAACCGGGACAGGGTTCTACGAGCAGTACTTC. This chain connects TRBV15 to TRBJ2-7; TRBD1 aligns across 9 bases. The CDR3 runs to 16 residues. V lost 2 bases and J lost 3; bases outside the gene matches: 8. Per germline, CDR1 LNHNV and CDR2 YYDKDF (reference sequence).

The table lists this clonotype with a few counts. The chain couples TRBV7-9 to TRBJ2-4; the D call may be TRBD1 or TRBD2 (5 bases each). CDR3 length: 15 residues. The germline V gene encodes CDR1 SEHNR and CDR2 FQNEAQ (reference sequence). Trimming stripped 5 bases from V and 2 bases from J, with 13 bases between. CDR3 loop: CASSPVGGPKNIQYF. The CDR3 DNA is TGTGCCAGCAGCCCCGTTGGGGGTCCCAAAAACATTCAGTACTTC. Supplemented by reference TRBV7-9 and TRBJ2-4, the full variable domain reads DTGVSQNPRHKITKRGQNVTFRCDPISEHNRLYWYRQTLGQGPEFLTYFQNEAQLEKSRLLSDRFSAERPKGSFSTLEIQRTEQGDSAMYLCASSPVGGPKNIQYFGAGTRLSVL.

This clonotype has a handful of counts. V gene TRBV7-8 combines with J gene TRBJ1-2, with 8 bases matching TRBD1. CDR1 and CDR2 (germline): SGHVS, FQNEAQ. Losses at the gene ends were 1 base for V and 4 bases for J; bases not matched to a gene: 11. This CDR3 spans 17 amino acids. The CDR3 DNA reads TGTGCCAGCAGCTTAGACACTCCAGACACAGGGGGCTATGGCTACACCTTC. This translates into CASSLDTPDTGGYGYTF.

This clonotype was observed a handful of times. The chain links TRBV2 to TRBJ1-1; no clear D gene. Trimming removed 7 bases from V and 4 bases from J, with 7 bases in between. This CDR3 region has 11 residues. From germline, CDR1 is SNHLY and CDR2 FYNNEI. As DNA, the CDR3 is TGTGCCAGCAAGGACGGCACTGAAGCTTTCTTT. It translates to CASKDGTEAFF.

This chain joins TRBV10-3 and TRBJ2-2; 13 nucleotides line up with TRBD2. CDR1 is ENHRY, CDR2 SYGVKD, per germline. V lost 9 bases to trimming and J lost 4 bases; unmatched junction nucleotides: 2. The CDR3 has 14 amino acids. Here the CDR3 reads CAIGLAGATGELFF. In nucleotides, the CDR3 is TGTGCCATAGGACTAGCGGGAGCCACCGGGGAGCTGTTTTTT.

This clonotype was recorded a few times. CDR3 sequence (DNA): TGTGCCACCAGCAGAGGAGGGTGGAACACTGAAGCTTTCTTT. Its translation is CATSRGGWNTEAFF. The chain carries TRBV15 and TRBJ1-1; D ambiguous. Germline V CDR1 and CDR2: LNHNV, YYDKDF (reference sequence). The CDR3 is 14 amino acids. Trimming shortened V by 1 base and J by 1 base, and 7 bases separated the two germline ends.

This clonotype came up a few times. The gene calls are TRBV29-1 and TRBJ2-3, with 8 bases that match TRBD1. CDR3 length: 16 amino acids. V was clipped by 0 bases and J by 2 bases; unmatched bases: 7. Germline lookup yields CDR1 SQVTM and CDR2 ANQGSEA. CDR3 protein: CSVEDPGTGFTDTQYF. DNA of the CDR3: TGCAGCGTTGAAGATCCTGGGACAGGATTCACAGATACGCAGTATTTT.

V usage is TRBV7-9 and J usage is TRBJ2-7; 13 nucleotides match TRBD2. The junction had 7 bases not matched to a gene; V was cut back by 2 bases and J by 3 bases. CDR1 and CDR2 (germline): SEHNR, FQNEAQ (reference sequence). The CDR3 covers 17 residues. The CDR3 DNA reads as TGTGCCAGCAGCTTACCCCCGGGACTAGCGGGGTTCTACGAGCAGTACTTC. This sequence encodes CASSLPPGLAGFYEQYF.

V gene TRBV4-1 combines with J gene TRBJ1-1, with D tentatively TRBD1 (5 bases). Germline V lookup: CDR1 MGHRA, CDR2 YSYEKL. CDR3 size: 15 residues. V was trimmed by 1 base and J by 4 bases, leaving 13 bases between them. In nucleotides, the CDR3 is TGCGCCAGCAGCCAAGTAGCAGGGATCGGCACTGAAGCTTTCTTT. It specifies CASSQVAGIGTEAFF.

The J gene is TRBJ2-1, the V gene TRBV12-3 or TRBV12-4, with 7 bases aligning to TRBD2. V lost 8 bases and J lost 4; bases outside the gene matches: 11. The CDR3 is made up of 15 amino acids. Here the CDR3 reads CASGEGIAVYNEQFF. The CDR3 DNA sequence: TGTGCCAGCGGGGAGGGGATAGCGGTTTACAATGAGCAGTTCTTC.

This clonotype was detected only a few times. V gene TRBV9 combines with J gene TRBJ1-5, with no clear D. Germline V gene lookup returns CDR1 SGDLS and CDR2 YYNGEE. The CDR3 totals 13 residues. The V end lost 3 bases, the J end lost 7 bases, and 11 bases lay between the germline ends. CDR3 sequence reads: CASSGGGMQPQHF. The CDR3 DNA is TGTGCCAGCAGCGGGGGAGGGATGCAGCCCCAGCATTTT.

The chain employs TRBV9 and TRBJ2-3; 11 bases align to TRBD2. The CDR3 sequence is 16 residues long. Germline loops: CDR1 SGDLS, CDR2 YYNGEE. V gave up 3 bases and J gave up 3 bases; unmatched junction bases: 6. CDR3 sequence reads: CASSAVAGGWTDTQYF. The CDR3, as DNA: TGTGCCAGCAGCGCCGTAGCGGGGGGGTGGACAGATACGCAGTATTTT.

For this clonotype: The CDR3 ends on some other residue instead of the conserved phenylalanine or tryptophan, so this is likely a read error. This chain's CDR3 is CSVEPSGNTGELFL. The CDR3 coding sequence is TGCAGCGTTGAACCTAGCGGAAACACCGGGGAGCTGTTTCTT. The chain couples TRBV29-1 to TRBJ2-2; the match to TRBD2 covers 7 bases. With 2 bases clipped from V and 2 bases from J, the junction kept 2 bases outside the gene matches. This CDR3 spans 14 amino acids. Germline assignment: CDR1 SQVTM and CDR2 ANQGSEA.

J is TRBJ1-2 and V is TRBV7-9, with 10 bases fitting TRBD1. The V gene's germline CDR1 is SEHNR and CDR2 FQNEAQ (reference sequence). The V segment lost 2 bases and the J segment 8 bases; nucleotides outside the gene matches: 5. The CDR3 consists of 14 residues. The CDR3 DNA is TGTGCCAGCAGCTTACCGGGGACAGGGGACGGCTACACCTTC. Protein sequence: CASSLPGTGDGYTF.

V and J are TRBV7-8 and TRBJ1-4; a possible D gene is TRBD1 (6 bases). Germline V lookup: CDR1 SGHVS, CDR2 FQNEAQ. The CDR3 has 17 residues. The V end lost 5 bases, the J end lost 11 bases, and 27 bases lay between the germline ends. CDR3 amino acids: CASSTSPTGTHRGKLFF. As DNA, the CDR3 is TGTGCCAGCAGCACCTCCCCGACAGGCACCCATCGGGGGAAACTGTTTTTT.

The rearrangement joins TRBV6-5 to TRBJ2-2; 8 bases align to TRBD2. The germline gives CDR1 MNHEY, CDR2 SVGAGI. The CDR3 length is 16 residues. The V gene end was trimmed by 0 bases and the J gene end by 1 base; junction bases not matched to a gene: 1. This CDR3 is CASSYSAGGNTGELFF. As DNA, the CDR3 is TGTGCCAGCAGTTACTCGGCGGGGGGGAACACCGGGGAGCTGTTTTTT.

The chain combines TRBV12-3 or TRBV12-4 with TRBJ2-1; 8 bases agree with TRBD1. The CDR3 length is 16 residues. V trimming: 0 bases; J trimming: 2 bases; junction bases outside the gene matches: 3. DNA for the CDR3: TGTGCCAGCAGTTTAGCGGGACAGGCCACCTACAATGAGCAGTTCTTC. This encodes CASSLAGQATYNEQFF.

This rearrangement joins TRBV7-2 to TRBJ2-7; D is perhaps TRBD1 or TRBD2 (5 bases each). The V end lost 7 bases, the J end lost 3 bases, and 13 bases lay between the germline ends. CDR1 is SGHTA and CDR2 is FQGNSA in the germline V gene. This CDR3 is 13 amino acids long. This chain's CDR3 is CASTFGDGYEQYF. The CDR3 DNA sequence: TGTGCCAGCACCTTCGGGGACGGCTACGAGCAGTACTTC.

The chain couples TRBV7-7 to TRBJ2-3; 7 bases line up with TRBD1. CDR1 and CDR2 from the germline V gene are SSHAT and FNYEAQ (reference sequence). The J segment lost 4 bases and the V segment lost 0 bases, leaving 7 bases of the junction unmatched. The CDR3 totals 16 residues. CDR3 protein: CASSLATGMGADTQYF. The CDR3 region has the DNA TGTGCCAGCAGCTTAGCGACAGGGATGGGAGCAGATACGCAGTATTTT.

The chain has TRBV15 and TRBJ2-5, with unresolved D. The V gene lost 0 bases and the J gene lost 5 bases, with 16 bases spanning the gap. The CDR3 runs to 16 residues. Germline CDR1 and CDR2: LNHNV and YYDKDF (reference sequence). Here the CDR3 reads CATSRDPSIFRETQYF. CDR3 bases: TGTGCCACCAGCAGAGATCCCTCTATCTTCAGGGAGACCCAGTACTTC. Full variable domain (missing parts from reference TRBV15 and TRBJ2-5): DAMVIQNPRYQVTQFGKPVTLSCSQTLNHNVMYWYQQKSSQAPKLLFHYYDKDFNNEADTPDNFQSRRPNTSFCFLDIRSPGLGDTAMYLCATSRDPSIFRETQYFGPGTRLLVL.

This chain connects TRBV3-1 to TRBJ1-2, with a tentative D call TRBD1 (5 bases). Trimming stripped 3 bases from V and 7 bases from J, with 15 bases between. In germline, CDR1 is LGHDT, CDR2 YNNKEL (reference sequence). CDR3 length: 14 residues. The CDR3 coding sequence is TGTGCCAGCAGCCACCTATCCCGGGGGGTTGGCTACACCTTC. Protein product: CASSHLSRGVGYTF.

In this sample, this clonotype turned up a few times. V usage is TRBV4-2 and J usage is TRBJ1-1, with a weak D call TRBD1 (5 bases). The CDR3 loop spans 15 amino acids. In germline, CDR1 is LGHNA, CDR2 YNFKEQ. The V end lost 5 bases, the J end lost 1 base, and 14 bases lay between the germline ends. The DNA for the CDR3 is TGTGCCAGCAGCTGGGAATGGGGGGAGAACACTGAAGCTTTCTTT. The encoded protein is CASSWEWGENTEAFF.

This clonotype was counted only a few times. This sequence joins TRBV20-1 and TRBJ1-1, with D possibly being TRBD1 (5 bases). Trimming took off 3 bases at V and 0 bases at J, with 8 bases between the two ends. The CDR3 totals 13 residues. The germline gives CDR1 DFQATT, CDR2 SNEGSKA (reference sequence). CDR3: CSARNRLNTEAFF. CDR3 sequence (DNA): TGCAGTGCTAGGAACAGGCTGAACACTGAAGCTTTCTTT.

This chain joins TRBV9 and TRBJ2-7; 9 bases line up with TRBD2. The CDR3 loop spans 15 amino acids. The junction had 9 bases not matched to a gene; V was cut back by 3 bases and J by 5 bases. From germline, CDR1 is SGDLS and CDR2 YYNGEE. CDR3 DNA sequence: TGTGCCAGCAGCGGACCGGGACTAGCCGGCGACGAGCAGTACTTC. Amino acid sequence: CASSGPGLAGDEQYF.